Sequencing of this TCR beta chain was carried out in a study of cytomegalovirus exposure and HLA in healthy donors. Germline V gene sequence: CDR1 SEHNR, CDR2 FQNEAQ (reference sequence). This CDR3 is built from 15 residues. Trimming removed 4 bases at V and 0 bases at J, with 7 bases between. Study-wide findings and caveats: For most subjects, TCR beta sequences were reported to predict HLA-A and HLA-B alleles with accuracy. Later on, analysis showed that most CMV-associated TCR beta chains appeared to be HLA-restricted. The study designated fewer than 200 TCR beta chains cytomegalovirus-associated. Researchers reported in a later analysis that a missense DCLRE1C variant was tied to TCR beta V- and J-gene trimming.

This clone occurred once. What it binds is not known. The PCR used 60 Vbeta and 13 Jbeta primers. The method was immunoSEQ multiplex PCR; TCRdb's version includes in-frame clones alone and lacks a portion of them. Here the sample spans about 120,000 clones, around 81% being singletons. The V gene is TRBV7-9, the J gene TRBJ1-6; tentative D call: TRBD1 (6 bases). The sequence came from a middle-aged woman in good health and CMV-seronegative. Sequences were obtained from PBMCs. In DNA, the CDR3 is TGTGCCAGCAGCTCAGGGGACTCCTATAATTCACCCCTCCACTTT. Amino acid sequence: CASSSGDSYNSPLHF.